The T cell receptor (beta chain) under discussion was sequenced for a study of cytomegalovirus exposure and HLA in healthy donors. Overall study context: The approximately 110 validation repertoires used a platform that matched the one used for the approximately 610 first-cohort repertoires, as a later analysis reported.

Points from the study as a whole: The study recorded 160 or so TCR beta chains that were cytomegalovirus-associated.

Repertoires were generated with immunoSEQ multiplex PCR, while TCRdb's copy carries only in-frame clones and drops some. The table shows about 98,000 clones, with about 83% occurring only once. Points on this clone: Its antigen is currently unknown.

The sequence was obtained from a woman aged 25 to 39 in good health and CMV-seronegative. The sequenced material came from PBMCs.

The CDR3 DNA sequence: TGTGCCAGCAGTTACGCGAGACAGGTCCCCGAGCAGTACTTC. Its protein product is CASSYARQVPEQYF. The V gene is TRBV6-6, the J gene TRBJ2-7, with a possible D match to TRBD1 (6 bases). This CDR3 spans 14 amino acids. Trimming pared 2 bases from V and 6 bases from J, leaving 14 bases between. The germline V gene encodes CDR1 MNHNY and CDR2 SVGAGI (reference sequence).